This T cell receptor (beta chain) was documented in a study of blood T cell repertoires in COVID-19. Study background: Sites across the United States, Italy and Spain contributed samples from acute and convalescent COVID-19.

Measured with immunoSEQ multiplex PCR; TCRdb has only the in-frame clones, and not every one. The repertoire includes 540,000 or so clones, around 90% of them detected once, and less than 9.5% sits in the top ten. The sequenced sample consisted of peripheral blood. This clonotype was obtained from a woman in her fifties or sixties with COVID-19, enrolled during active disease.

This chain's CDR3 is CAWSVWSDTEAFF. CDR3 sequence (DNA): TGTGCCTGGAGTGTCTGGTCGGACACTGAAGCTTTCTTT. The chain couples TRBV30 to TRBJ1-1; D gene ambiguous. CDR3 length: 13 amino acids. Germline CDR1 reads GTSNPN; CDR2 reads SVGIG (reference sequence). V lost 0 bases and J 3 bases, leaving 8 bases between the germline ends.